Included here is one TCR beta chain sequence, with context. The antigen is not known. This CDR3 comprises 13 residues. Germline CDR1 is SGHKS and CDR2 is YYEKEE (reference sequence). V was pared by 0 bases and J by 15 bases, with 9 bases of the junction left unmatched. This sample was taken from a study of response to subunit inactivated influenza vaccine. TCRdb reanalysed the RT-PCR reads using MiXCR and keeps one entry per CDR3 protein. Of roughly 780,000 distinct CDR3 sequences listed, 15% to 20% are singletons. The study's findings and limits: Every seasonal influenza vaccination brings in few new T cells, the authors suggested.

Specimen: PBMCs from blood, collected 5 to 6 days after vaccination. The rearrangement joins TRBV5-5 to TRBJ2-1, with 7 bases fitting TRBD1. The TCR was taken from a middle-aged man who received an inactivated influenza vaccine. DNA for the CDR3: TGTGCCAGCAGCTTGGAGTGGGACAGAGTACCGTTCTTC. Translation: CASSLEWDRVPFF.